The 19 T cell receptor beta chains reported below all come from one sample, sequenced in a study of vaccination and CD4 T cells after COVID-19. TCRdb processed the PCR reads anew with MiXCR; each CDR3 protein has one entry. The data contain 30,000 or so distinct CDR3 sequences, approximately 51% of them singletons. Documented time point: late sampling 161 to 241 days after vaccination in a few convalescent patients. The sequencing here drew on CD4+ T cells from blood, taken about 7 months after SARS-CoV-2 vaccination. Receptor source: a human donor who had recovered from COVID-19.

The CDR3 protein is CASSREHNSPLHF. In DNA, the CDR3 is TGTGCCAGTAGTAGAGAGCATAATTCACCCCTCCACTTT. The chain recombines TRBV19 with TRBJ1-6; D gene uncertain. Looked up from germline, CDR1 is LNHDA and CDR2 is SQIVND (reference sequence). Trimming stripped 4 bases from V and 5 bases from J, with 6 bases between. This CDR3 is 13 amino acids long.

The chain employs TRBV28 and TRBJ2-1; possibly TRBD2 for D (6 bases). Trimming pared 7 bases from V and 9 bases from J, leaving 10 bases between. The CDR3 has 11 residues. Germline V gene data show CDR1 as MDHEN and CDR2 as SYDVKM. The CDR3 DNA sequence: TGTGCCAGCACGGGAGAGAGTGAGCAGTTCTTC. This sequence encodes CASTGESEQFF.

The V call is TRBV20-1, the J call TRBJ2-5; 8 bases are shared with TRBD1. The CDR3 length is 15 residues. The V and J ends lost 3 bases and 2 bases, in that order; junction bases with no gene match: 8. CDR1 is DFQATT and CDR2 is SNEGSKA in the germline V gene (reference sequence). CDR3: CSARPPDRAQETQYF. CDR3 sequence (DNA): TGCAGTGCTAGGCCACCGGACAGGGCACAAGAGACCCAGTACTTC.

The chain is built from TRBV10-3 and TRBJ1-5; a weak D match, TRBD1 (6 bases). The CDR3 loop spans 14 amino acids. The V gene lost 4 bases and the J gene lost 4 bases, with 11 bases spanning the gap. Germline CDR1 and CDR2: ENHRY and SYGVKD. Here the CDR3 DNA reads TGTGCCATCAGTGGGGGGCTTTATAATCAGCCCCAGCATTTT. It specifies CAISGGLYNQPQHF.

This clonotype was recorded a few times. The chain links TRBV15 to TRBJ2-5, with a weak D call TRBD1 (6 bases). V gave up 3 bases and J gave up 5 bases, with 16 bases separating them. This CDR3 has 15 residues. CDR1 LNHNV and CDR2 YYDKDF come from the germline V gene (reference sequence). CDR3: CATSSEKTGFETQYF. DNA of the CDR3: TGTGCCACCAGCAGTGAAAAAACAGGGTTTGAGACCCAGTACTTC.

This clonotype has just a few counts. The chain is built from TRBV7-9 and TRBJ2-1; D gene uncertain. V lost 2 bases and J 11 bases, leaving 7 bases between the germline ends. The CDR3 spans 11 residues. Germline assignment: CDR1 SEHNR and CDR2 FQNEAQ (reference sequence). The CDR3 region has the DNA TGTGCCAGCAGCTTAAAGTTAAAGCAGTTCTTC. Translating it yields CASSLKLKQFF.

The chain employs TRBV6-1 and TRBJ1-5; no clear D. The V end was cut by 6 bases, the J end by 7 bases, with 10 bases between. CDR1 and CDR2 from the germline V gene are MNHNS and SASEGT. The CDR3 sequence is 12 residues long. CDR3 in DNA: TGTGCCAGCAGCCCCGGCGGGCAGCCCCAGCATTTT. As protein: CASSPGGQPQHF.

This clonotype was detected only a few times. The chain links TRBV7-8 to TRBJ2-5; TRBD1 or TRBD2 may be the D gene (6 bases each). Germline V gene lookup returns CDR1 SGHVS and CDR2 FQNEAQ. Between the trimmed V and J ends, which lost 3 bases and 6 bases, there was a span of 17 bases. This CDR3 comprises 15 residues. The CDR3 nucleotides are TGTGCCAGCAGCTTGTATCGGGGGCTCCGACAGACCCAGTACTTC. Translated: CASSLYRGLRQTQYF.

The gene calls are TRBV7-9 and TRBJ2-1; 9 bases fit TRBD2. J was trimmed by 2 bases and V by 5 bases; bases with no gene match: 13. Germline CDR1 is SEHNR and CDR2 is FQNEAQ (reference sequence). This CDR3 comprises 18 residues. The CDR3 nucleotides are TGTGCCAGCAGCAAACCTAGCGGGAAGAGGTTCGCCTACAATGAGCAGTTCTTC. Translating gives CASSKPSGKRFAYNEQFF.

This sequence joins TRBV4-1 and TRBJ1-5, with 9 bases matching TRBD1. Germline V gene data show CDR1 as MGHRA and CDR2 as YSYEKL. The CDR3 spans 17 residues. V lost 1 base and J lost 4; bases outside the gene matches: 8. CDR3 in amino acids: CASSQVVGTGRNQPQHF. The DNA for the CDR3 is TGCGCCAGCAGCCAAGTAGTTGGGACAGGGCGGAATCAGCCCCAGCATTTT.

The chain joins TRBV24-1 to TRBJ2-2; tentatively, D is TRBD2 (5 bases). Trimming removed 0 bases at V and 0 bases at J, with 10 bases between. This CDR3 is built from 17 residues. CDR1 and CDR2 from the germline V gene are KGHDR and SFDVKD. Here the CDR3 DNA reads TGTGCCACCAGTGATTTGCGGGCGGGTTCGAACACCGGGGAGCTGTTTTTT. The encoded protein is CATSDLRAGSNTGELFF.

This clonotype was seen a few times. The V gene is TRBV7-3, the J gene TRBJ2-3, with D perhaps TRBD2 (6 bases). Germline assignment: CDR1 SGHTA and CDR2 FQGTGA. This CDR3 is 17 amino acids long. V lost 5 bases and J 0 bases, leaving 18 bases between the germline ends. Written as DNA, the CDR3 is TGTGCCAGCAGCCCCACCGGGACTCATGCAAGCACAGATACGCAGTATTTT. Protein: CASSPTGTHASTDTQYF.

This clonotype has a handful of counts. The CDR3, as DNA: TGCGCCAGCAGTGAGGGTCCGAGGGGTTTGTGGAATCAGCCCCAGCATTTT. Residues: CASSEGPRGLWNQPQHF. The genes are TRBV10-1 and TRBJ1-5, with D tentatively TRBD1 (5 bases). The germline CDR1 and CDR2 sequences are WNHNN and SYGVQD (reference sequence). The ends were cut back, 2 bases at V and 4 bases at J, with 18 bases in the middle. CDR3 length: 17 amino acids.

V and J are TRBV6-1 and TRBJ2-7, with 14 bases lining up with TRBD2. The CDR3 has 18 residues. V trimming: 5 bases; J trimming: 3 bases; junction bases outside the gene matches: 12. Germline values: CDR1 MNHNS, CDR2 SASEGT. CDR3 coding DNA: TGTGCCAGCAGTCCTCTCTCGGGGACTAGCGGGAGAGTCTACGAGCAGTACTTC. Amino acids: CASSPLSGTSGRVYEQYF.

The rearrangement joins TRBV27 to TRBJ2-7; D might be TRBD2 (6 bases). The CDR3 has 14 residues. The ends were cut back, 7 bases at V and 1 base at J, with 14 bases in the middle. Germline CDR1 is MNHEY and CDR2 is SMNVEV (reference sequence). This chain's CDR3 is CASTSGLLSYEQYF. In DNA form, the CDR3 reads TGTGCCAGCACCTCGGGACTTCTTTCCTACGAGCAGTACTTC.

This chain connects TRBV6-1 to TRBJ1-1; no definite D call. Germline-derived CDR1 and CDR2 are MNHNS and SASEGT. Trimming took off 6 bases at V and 0 bases at J, with 11 bases between the two ends. The CDR3 loop spans 14 amino acids. This CDR3 is CASRGLQLNTEAFF. The CDR3 nucleotides read TGTGCCAGCAGGGGATTACAGCTGAACACTGAAGCTTTCTTT.

This clonotype was detected once. J is TRBJ2-5 and V is TRBV27; TRBD1 might be the D (5 bases). Germline V gene lookup returns CDR1 MNHEY and CDR2 SMNVEV (reference sequence). V shed 1 base and J shed 3 bases, with 6 bases lying between them. This CDR3 comprises 13 residues. CDR3 protein: CASSLYRKETQYF. The CDR3, as DNA: TGTGCCAGCAGTTTATACAGGAAAGAGACCCAGTACTTC.

The rearrangement links TRBV28 to TRBJ1-5; perhaps TRBD1 as D (6 bases). Trimming took off 10 bases at V and 7 bases at J, with 20 bases between the two ends. In germline, CDR1 is MDHEN, CDR2 SYDVKM. This CDR3 spans 14 amino acids. In DNA form, the CDR3 reads TGTGCCACTCTGGTCGGGGGGCTGAAGCAGCCCCAGCATTTT. This encodes CATLVGGLKQPQHF.

The chain recombines TRBV20-1 with TRBJ2-2; a possible D gene is TRBD1 (5 bases). The CDR3 length is 16 residues. Per germline, CDR1 DFQATT and CDR2 SNEGSKA (reference sequence). Trimming cost V 0 bases and J 7 bases, with 18 bases left between them. DNA of the CDR3: TGCAGTGCTAGAGATAGTGGGCAGGGCCACGTCGGGGAGCTGTTTTTT. It encodes CSARDSGQGHVGELFF.